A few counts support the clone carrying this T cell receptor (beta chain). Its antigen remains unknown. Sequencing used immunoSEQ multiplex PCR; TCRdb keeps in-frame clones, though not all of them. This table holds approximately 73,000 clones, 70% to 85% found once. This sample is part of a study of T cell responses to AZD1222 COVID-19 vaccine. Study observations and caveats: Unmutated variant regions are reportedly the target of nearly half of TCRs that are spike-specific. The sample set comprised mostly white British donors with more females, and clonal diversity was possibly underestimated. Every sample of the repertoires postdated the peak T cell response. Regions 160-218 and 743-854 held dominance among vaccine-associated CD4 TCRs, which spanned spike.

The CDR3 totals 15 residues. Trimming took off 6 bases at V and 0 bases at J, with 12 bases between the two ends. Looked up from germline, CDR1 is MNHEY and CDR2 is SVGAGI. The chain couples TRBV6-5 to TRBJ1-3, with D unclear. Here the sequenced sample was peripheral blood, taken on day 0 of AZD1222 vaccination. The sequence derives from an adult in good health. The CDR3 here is CASSLRWSSGNTIYF. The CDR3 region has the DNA TGTGCCAGCAGCCTCCGATGGAGCTCTGGAAACACCATATATTTT.